What follows are 8 T cell receptor beta chains derived from one specimen sequenced in a study of TIL therapy for anti-PD-1-resistant metastatic lung cancer. Described time point: pre-treatment sample, taken before nivolumab and TIL therapy. Most excised metastases sampled were pleural nodules or supraclavicular lymph nodes. This was the immunoSEQ v3 assay. The assay was immunoSEQ multiplex PCR, and TCRdb's table has in-frame clones only and misses some. Of about 100,000 clones in the sample, about three fifths were seen once. The source was tumor tissue, collected at baseline. The origin of the receptors is a person aged 25-79 years with non-small cell lung cancer.

The chain has TRBV28 and TRBJ1-2; a possible D gene is TRBD1 (5 bases). The V end was cut by 9 bases, the J end by 12 bases, with 23 bases between. Germline V gene lookup returns CDR1 MDHEN and CDR2 SYDVKM. The CDR3 extends over 13 amino acids. The CDR3 here is CASTSVGRAFNTF. The CDR3 DNA follows: TGTGCCAGTACGTCGGTCGGCAGGGCTTTTAACACCTTC.

The chain carries TRBV7-8 and TRBJ2-4; D ambiguous. The CDR3 runs 15 residues. The germline CDR1 and CDR2 sequences are SGHVS and FQNEAQ. Trimming removed 1 base at V and 0 bases at J, with 7 bases between. CDR3 sequence reads: CASSLGSGAKNIQYF. For the CDR3, the DNA is TGTGCCAGCAGCTTAGGGTCCGGAGCCAAAAACATTCAGTACTTC.

The chain employs TRBV6-5 and TRBJ2-5; D may be TRBD1 or TRBD2 (5 bases each). V was trimmed by 0 bases and J by 3 bases, leaving 14 bases between them. CDR1 is MNHEY and CDR2 is SVGAGI in the germline V gene. This CDR3 contains 16 residues. The CDR3 protein is CASSYSWDPGKETQYF. The CDR3 DNA reads as TGTGCCAGCAGTTACTCCTGGGACCCGGGGAAAGAGACCCAGTACTTC.

This rearrangement joins TRBV7-2 to TRBJ1-4, with a weak D call TRBD1 (6 bases). This CDR3 contains 15 residues. V was cut by 2 bases and J by 7 bases, with 14 bases left in between. CDR1 and CDR2 (germline): SGHTA, FQGNSA. The CDR3 DNA reads as TGTGCCAGCAGCTTATCAGGAGGGGGAGGTGAAAAACTGTTTTTT. Protein: CASSLSGGGGEKLFF.

V gene TRBV7-8 combines with J gene TRBJ2-2, with 7 bases that match TRBD2. The CDR3 contains 16 residues. Germline V lookup: CDR1 SGHVS, CDR2 FQNEAQ. After removal of 1 base from V and 5 bases from J, the junction contained 7 bases not matched to a gene. The CDR3 is CASSLGFTGGTGELFF. CDR3 nucleotides: TGTGCCAGCAGCTTAGGATTCACCGGGGGGACCGGGGAGCTGTTTTTT.

This rearrangement joins TRBV5-6 to TRBJ2-7, with D maybe TRBD1 (6 bases). Trimming left V 4 bases short and J 2 bases short, with 16 bases between. The CDR3 covers 15 residues. Germline V gene lookup returns CDR1 SGHDT and CDR2 YYEEEE. CDR3 DNA: TGTGCCAGCAGCGGAACGACAGGCTCGCCCTACGAGCAGTACTTC. This sequence encodes CASSGTTGSPYEQYF.

The chain couples TRBV9 to TRBJ2-3; 8 bases match TRBD2. The V gene's germline CDR1 is SGDLS and CDR2 YYNGEE. CDR3 size: 14 residues. Losses at the gene ends were 4 bases for V and 4 bases for J; bases not matched to a gene: 5. CDR3 in amino acids: CASSYSGAADTQYF. CDR3 nucleotides: TGTGCCAGCAGCTATAGCGGGGCGGCAGATACGCAGTATTTT. The full variable domain, completed using reference TRBV9 and TRBJ2-3, is DSGVTQTPKHLITATGQRVTLRCSPRSGDLSVYWYQQSLDQGLQFLIQYYNGEERAKGNILERFSAQQFPDLHSELNLSSLELGDSALYFCASSYSGAADTQYFGPGTRLTVL.

This chain uses TRBV7-2 with TRBJ1-4; D is uncertain. Trimming cost V 5 bases and J 8 bases, with 9 bases left between them. The CDR3 has 12 residues. Per the germline V gene, CDR1 is SGHTA and CDR2 is FQGNSA. The CDR3 coding sequence is TGTGCCAGCAGCCGTATGGGAGAAAAACTGTTTTTT. Translated: CASSRMGEKLFF.